This T cell receptor beta chain was recovered during a study of T cell responses to AZD1222 COVID-19 vaccine. Study outcomes and limitations: Increases in Spike-specific TCR breadth and depth were seen after two AZD1222 doses. Dominant CD4 TCR responses targeted spike regions 160-218 and 743-854. Scientists sampled the repertoires only once the peak T cell response had passed.

Generated by immunoSEQ multiplex PCR, the TCRdb table keeps only in-frame clones and is missing some. The sample carries 150,000 to 200,000 clones, 85% to 95% recorded once. This clone was seen a single time. Its antigen remains unidentified. The ends were cut back, 4 bases at V and 6 bases at J, with 9 bases in the middle. Per germline, CDR1 ENHRY and CDR2 SYGVKD. The CDR3 runs 12 residues. The sample here was peripheral blood, taken on day 0 of AZD1222 vaccination. This chain uses TRBV10-3 with TRBJ1-1, with a possible D match to TRBD1 (6 bases). The TCR was taken from an adult in good health. The CDR3 coding sequence is TGTGCCATCAGTGGCGGGGGCCCTGAAGCTTTCTTT. Encoded protein: CAISGGGPEAFF.